The rows below give T cell receptor beta chains drawn from one sample of a study of post-analysis software for immune sequencing data. TCRdb ran MiXCR on the PCR reads and lists one entry per CDR3 protein. The profile shows hundreds of thousands of distinct CDR3 sequences, 25% to 30% of them singletons. Source material: blood. Every receptor here comes from a girl aged 5-17 years with multiple sclerosis. Both conserved end residues are part of each CDR3. Fields, in order: CDR3 DNA, CDR3 protein, V gene, J gene, D gene, clone size. The D gene is left open where the match is weak. Not every row has a clone size; where given, it reads once, few, many or a size class.

DNA: TGTGCTAGTGGTTTGTACGATACGCAGTATTTT
CDR3: CASGLYDTQYF
V: TRBV12-5
J: TRBJ2-3
D: NA
size: few

DNA: TGCGCCAGCAGCCAACAGATTGGCTGGGGGCCACAAAGGGTGAGGGAAGAGACCCAGTACTTC
CDR3: CASSQQIGWGPQRVREETQYF
V: TRBV4-3
J: TRBJ2-5
D: NA
size: NA

DNA: TGCGCCAGCAGCCAAGATCCCTCCATGGGCGGGGAGCTGTTTTTT
CDR3: CASSQDPSMGGELFF
V: TRBV4-1
J: TRBJ2-2
D: NA
size: NA

DNA: TGTGCCAGCAGCCGGGCTAGCGGCAATGAGCAGTTCTTC
CDR3: CASSRASGNEQFF
V: TRBV7-9
J: TRBJ2-1
D: TRBD2
size: few

DNA: TGTGCCACCACGGGCGGTTCGGGCACTGAAGCTTTCTTT
CDR3: CATTGGSGTEAFF
V: TRBV10-3
J: TRBJ1-1
D: NA
size: few

DNA: TGTGCCATCAGGGAGTCGGCAGGGTTGTATTTT
CDR3: CAIRESAGLYF
V: TRBV10-3
J: TRBJ2-3
D: NA
size: NA

DNA: TGTGCCAGCAGCGTAGGGGTTAGCGGGACGGATACGCAGTATTTT
CDR3: CASSVGVSGTDTQYF
V: TRBV9
J: TRBJ2-3
D: TRBD2
size: few

DNA: TGCGCCAGCAGCCAAGATTCAGTGGGGACCTACGAGCAGTACTTC
CDR3: CASSQDSVGTYEQYF
V: TRBV4-3
J: TRBJ2-7
D: NA
size: NA

DNA: TGCGCCAGCAGCGGTAAACTAGCGGGGGTTGGCCAAGAGACCCAGTACTTC
CDR3: CASSGKLAGVGQETQYF
V: TRBV5-1
J: TRBJ2-5
D: TRBD2
size: few

DNA: TGCAGCGGATCCCCAAGCTACAATGAGCAGTTCTTC
CDR3: CSGSPSYNEQFF
V: TRBV29-1
J: TRBJ2-1
D: NA
size: many

DNA: TGTGCCAGCAGTTTGAAAGGGACGGCCTATGGCTACACCTTC
CDR3: CASSLKGTAYGYTF
V: TRBV12-3/TRBV12-4
J: TRBJ1-2
D: NA
size: few

DNA: TGCGCCAGCAGCTTGTTCGGAGGACCCGGGGAGCTGTTTTTT
CDR3: CASSLFGGPGELFF
V: TRBV5-1
J: TRBJ2-2
D: NA
size: NA

DNA: TGCAGTGCTCCCCACTCCTACGAGCAGTACTTC
CDR3: CSAPHSYEQYF
V: TRBV20-1
J: TRBJ2-7
D: NA
size: NA

DNA: TGCAGCGCTTTGAGGGGATTTGACGGTGAAGCTTTCTTT
CDR3: CSALRGFDGEAFF
V: TRBV29-1
J: TRBJ1-1
D: NA
size: once

DNA: TGTGCCAGCAGCGTGGGCTCTGGCGGGGGGGCCCCAGAGACCCAGTACTTC
CDR3: CASSVGSGGGAPETQYF
V: TRBV9
J: TRBJ2-5
D: TRBD2
size: NA